These 28 T cell receptor beta chains were sequenced from one sample in a study of cytomegalovirus exposure and HLA in healthy donors. 13 Jbeta primers and 60 Vbeta primers were used for the PCR. Data came from immunoSEQ multiplex PCR; TCRdb stores just in-frame clones and leaves some out. This table has about 120,000 clones, under 85% appearing once. The specimen sequenced was PBMCs. These receptors came from a woman between 18 and 30 years old in good health and CMV-seronegative.

J is TRBJ2-7 and V is TRBV28, with a weak D call TRBD2 (6 bases). Trimming cost V 6 bases and J 7 bases, with 22 bases left between them. The V gene's germline CDR1 is MDHEN and CDR2 SYDVKM. CDR3 length: 15 residues. The CDR3 region has the DNA TGTGCCAGCAGCACCCTGAGGAGGAGGGGCTGGGAGCAGTACTTC. It codes for CASSTLRRRGWEQYF.

The chain uses TRBV30 and TRBJ1-2; no reliable D call. Germline CDR1 is GTSNPN and CDR2 is SVGIG (reference sequence). Trimming cost V 1 base and J 6 bases, with 9 bases left between them. This CDR3 is 12 amino acids long. The CDR3 reads CAWSAPPDGYTF. The CDR3 DNA reads TGTGCCTGGAGTGCCCCTCCGGATGGCTACACCTTC. Full variable domain (missing parts from reference TRBV30 and TRBJ1-2): SQTIHQWPATLVQPVGSPLSLECTVEGTSNPNLYWYRQAAGRGLQLLFYSVGIGQISSEVPQNLSASRPQDRQFILSSKKLLLSDSGFYLCAWSAPPDGYTFGSGTRLTVV.

A single count supports this clone. The chain couples TRBV28 to TRBJ1-1; D unclear. V lost 6 bases and J lost 6, with 17 bases in between. The length of the CDR3 is 14 residues. CDR1 and CDR2 (germline): MDHEN, SYDVKM. The CDR3 reads CASRPARQSAEAFF. Written as DNA, the CDR3 is TGTGCCAGCAGACCGGCCAGACAATCCGCTGAAGCTTTCTTT.

This chain joins TRBV12-5 and TRBJ1-5, with a weak D call TRBD1 (6 bases). This CDR3 spans 13 amino acids. Germline V gene lookup returns CDR1 LGHNT and CDR2 FRNRAP. V lost 2 bases and J lost 9, with 11 bases in between. The CDR3 is CASGLSSDRPQHF. The CDR3 DNA reads TGTGCTAGTGGTTTGTCATCGGACAGGCCCCAGCATTTT.

This clone was detected a few times. The chain uses TRBV30 and TRBJ2-1, with 7 bases aligning to TRBD2. This CDR3 region has 13 residues. Germline V gene sequence: CDR1 GTSNPN, CDR2 SVGIG (reference sequence). Trimming cost V 1 base and J 8 bases; bases outside gene matches: 5. The CDR3: CAWSDLREDEQFF. The CDR3 bases are TGTGCCTGGAGTGACCTCCGGGAGGATGAGCAGTTCTTC.

The chain links TRBV29-1 to TRBJ1-2; D remains ambiguous. CDR1 SQVTM and CDR2 ANQGSEA come from the germline V gene. This CDR3 contains 11 residues. V was cut by 6 bases and J by 5 bases, with 10 bases left in between. The CDR3 spells CSVEELYGYTF. The CDR3 nucleotides are TGCAGCGTCGAGGAACTTTATGGCTACACCTTC.

This clone has more than one count but fewer than ten. V is TRBV28 and J is TRBJ2-2; D ambiguous. The germline V and J ends were trimmed by 3 bases and 4 bases, with 3 bases remaining between them. The CDR3 runs to 12 residues. Looked up from germline, CDR1 is MDHEN and CDR2 is SYDVKM. The CDR3 nucleotides are TGTGCCAGCAGTTTCATCACCGGGGAGCTGTTTTTT. This gives the protein CASSFITGELFF.

J is TRBJ1-1 and V is TRBV5-4; 8 positions match TRBD1. J was trimmed by 2 bases and V by 4 bases; bases with no gene match: 10. This CDR3 is built from 16 residues. Germline CDR1 is SGHNT and CDR2 is YYREEE (reference sequence). For the CDR3, the DNA is TGTGCCAGCAGCGCGGGACAGGCAGGCTCAAACACTGAAGCTTTCTTT. Translation gives CASSAGQAGSNTEAFF.

This clone was seen a handful of times. J is TRBJ1-2 and V is TRBV13; possibly TRBD1 for D (6 bases). Trimming removed 3 bases from V and 4 bases from J, with 12 bases in between. The CDR3 totals 14 residues. The germline gives CDR1 PRHDT, CDR2 FYEKMQ (reference sequence). Here the CDR3 reads CASSFSRGSYGYTF. The DNA of the CDR3 is TGTGCCAGCAGCTTTAGCAGGGGATCCTATGGCTACACCTTC.

The CDR3 nucleotides are TGTGCCAGCAGCCCGAGCGGGGGCAAAACTGAAGCTTTCTTT. The encoded protein is CASSPSGGKTEAFF. The chain uses TRBV5-6 and TRBJ1-1, with D perhaps TRBD1 (6 bases). This CDR3 is 14 amino acids long. Trimming removed 4 bases from V and 5 bases from J, with 15 bases in between. The germline CDR1 and CDR2 sequences are SGHDT and YYEEEE.

This clone has only a few counts. The chain couples TRBV6-5 to TRBJ1-5; TRBD1 matches at 8 bases. CDR1 is MNHEY, CDR2 SVGAGI, per germline. V lost 6 bases, J lost 0 bases, and 4 bases stayed unmatched. This CDR3 comprises 15 residues. CDR3 sequence (DNA): TGTGCCAGCAGCCGGACAGGGATTAGCAATCAGCCCCAGCATTTT. Its translation: CASSRTGISNQPQHF.

V gene TRBV4-1 combines with J gene TRBJ2-7; the D gene is possibly TRBD2 (6 bases). Between the trimmed V and J ends, which lost 2 bases and 4 bases, there was a span of 12 bases. Germline loops: CDR1 MGHRA, CDR2 YSYEKL. This CDR3 region has 14 residues. DNA of the CDR3: TGCGCCAGCAGCCAAACAAGACTAGTGTACGAGCAGTACTTC. This encodes CASSQTRLVYEQYF.

This chain connects TRBV2 to TRBJ1-5, with TRBD1 as a possible D gene (5 bases). Germline V gene lookup returns CDR1 SNHLY and CDR2 FYNNEI. The V gene lost 3 bases and the J gene lost 2 bases, with 11 bases spanning the gap. The CDR3 contains 15 residues. The CDR3, as DNA: TGTGCCAGCAGTGATCGAATAGGGGGCAATCAGCCCCAGCATTTT. The encoded protein is CASSDRIGGNQPQHF. Full variable domain (missing parts from reference TRBV2 and TRBJ1-5): EPEVTQTPSHQVTQMGQEVILRCVPISNHLYFYWYRQILGQKVEFLVSFYNNEISEKSEIFDDQFSVERPDGSNFTLKIRSTKLEDSAMYFCASSDRIGGNQPQHFGDGTRLSIL.

The chain carries TRBV7-6 and TRBJ1-1; 9 nucleotides match TRBD1. Germline CDR1 and CDR2: SGHVS and FNYEAQ. The J segment lost 5 bases and the V segment lost 5 bases, leaving 12 bases of the junction unmatched. The CDR3 is 16 amino acids. CDR3 sequence (DNA): TGTGCCAGCAGCGCAGGACAGGGGATCGGTCTAACTGAAGCTTTCTTT. Its translation: CASSAGQGIGLTEAFF.

The rearrangement links TRBV7-3 to TRBJ1-1; D perhaps matches TRBD1 (5 bases). Germline V gene sequence: CDR1 SGHTA, CDR2 FQGTGA. The V end was cut by 2 bases, the J end by 5 bases, with 15 bases between. This CDR3 is built from 15 residues. The CDR3 reads CASSLSRGVGTEAFF. CDR3 coding DNA: TGTGCCAGCAGCTTATCGCGGGGGGTCGGAACTGAAGCTTTCTTT.

The J gene is TRBJ1-2, the V gene TRBV2; 8 nucleotides line up with TRBD1. Trimming at V came to 5 bases and at J to 4 bases, leaving 12 bases not matched to a gene. Germline assignment: CDR1 SNHLY and CDR2 FYNNEI. CDR3 length: 16 amino acids. The CDR3 bases are TGTGCCAGCAGTTTTCAACCGGGACAGGAGACCTATGGCTACACCTTC. Its translation: CASSFQPGQETYGYTF.

CDR3 nucleotides: TGTGCCAGCAGCCCCGGGACTAACTACGAGCAGTACTTC. Its protein product is CASSPGTNYEQYF. V gene TRBV5-4 combines with J gene TRBJ2-7, with TRBD2 matching over 7 bases. Germline loops: CDR1 SGHNT, CDR2 YYREEE (reference sequence). This CDR3 comprises 13 residues. Germline trimming cut 4 bases from V and 3 bases from J; bases unmatched to any gene: 4.

The chain recombines TRBV4-1 with TRBJ1-1; possibly TRBD1 for D (5 bases). There are 15 residues in the CDR3. From germline, CDR1 is MGHRA and CDR2 YSYEKL. V was cut by 4 bases and J by 2 bases, with 14 bases left in between. The CDR3 spells CASSPLFGANTEAFF. In nucleotides, the CDR3 is TGCGCCAGCAGCCCCCTCTTTGGGGCCAACACTGAAGCTTTCTTT.

The chain couples TRBV29-1 to TRBJ2-1; TRBD1 agrees at 10 bases. V trimming: 6 bases; J trimming: 8 bases; junction bases outside the gene matches: 7. The CDR3 contains 13 residues. Germline V CDR1 and CDR2: SQVTM, ANQGSEA. The chain's CDR3 is CSVVTGGIDEQFF. For the CDR3, the DNA is TGCAGCGTCGTGACAGGGGGCATTGATGAGCAGTTCTTC.

The chain links TRBV6-5 to TRBJ1-1; tentatively, D is TRBD1 (6 bases). The CDR3 contains 13 residues. Trimming stripped 2 bases from V and 8 bases from J, with 12 bases between. The germline gives CDR1 MNHEY, CDR2 SVGAGI. The CDR3 is CASSYKGGVEAFF. CDR3 DNA sequence: TGTGCCAGCAGTTACAAAGGGGGTGTAGAAGCTTTCTTT.

This chain connects TRBV5-1 to TRBJ1-2; the match to TRBD1 covers 11 bases. The J segment lost 6 bases and the V segment lost 0 bases, leaving 7 bases of the junction unmatched. The germline V gene encodes CDR1 SGHRS and CDR2 YFSETQ. This CDR3 spans 16 amino acids. CDR3: CASSLGVPGQGDGYTF. CDR3 coding DNA: TGCGCCAGCAGCTTGGGCGTACCGGGACAGGGGGATGGCTACACCTTC.

V is TRBV19 and J is TRBJ1-1; 7 bases align to TRBD1. Germline V CDR1 and CDR2: LNHDA, SQIVND (reference sequence). Trimming at V came to 4 bases and at J to 3 bases, leaving 14 bases not matched to a gene. The length of the CDR3 is 17 residues. The CDR3 here is CASSRRHSGTADTEAFF. The CDR3, as DNA: TGTGCCAGTAGTAGGCGTCATAGTGGGACAGCAGACACTGAAGCTTTCTTT.

The rearrangement joins TRBV12-2 to TRBJ1-4. TRBV12-2 is listed as a pseudogene. The CDR3 totals 17 residues. The CDR3 bases are TGTGCAAGTCGCATTAGCGGGGGTAAGGCAACTAATGAAAAACTGTTTTTT. It yields the protein CASRISGGKATNEKLFF.

The genes are TRBV6-4 and TRBJ2-7; TRBD1 aligns across 8 bases. V dropped 6 bases and J dropped 4; count of bases not matched to a gene: 17. CDR3 length: 17 residues. Germline-derived CDR1 and CDR2 are MRHNA and SNTAGT. The CDR3 spells CASSGPERGQGSYEQYF. For the CDR3, the DNA is TGTGCCAGCAGCGGACCGGAGAGAGGACAGGGATCGTACGAGCAGTACTTC.

This chain links TRBV30 with TRBJ2-5; TRBD2 matches at 13 bases. V was clipped by 2 bases and J by 3 bases; unmatched bases: 3. This CDR3 is built from 15 residues. Germline CDR1 reads GTSNPN; CDR2 reads SVGIG (reference sequence). CDR3 DNA sequence: TGTGCCTGGAGTCTCGGACTAGCGGGGGAAGAGACCCAGTACTTC. This encodes CAWSLGLAGEETQYF.

V is TRBV6-5 and J is TRBJ2-3; tentative D call: TRBD1 (5 bases). Germline CDR1 MNHEY, CDR2 SVGAGI. The V end was cut by 2 bases, the J end by 2 bases, with 11 bases between. This CDR3 comprises 15 residues. CDR3 region: CASSYMAGSTDTQYF. The DNA for the CDR3 is TGTGCCAGCAGTTACATGGCAGGGTCCACAGATACGCAGTATTTT.

This clone was found a few times. The rearrangement uses TRBV12-5 and TRBJ1-5, with D possibly matching TRBD1 (5 bases). Germline V gene lookup returns CDR1 LGHNT and CDR2 FRNRAP. The length of the CDR3 is 13 residues. The V gene lost 7 bases and the J gene lost 3 bases, with 10 bases spanning the gap. The CDR3 is CASAQDINQPQHF. The CDR3 coding sequence is TGTGCTAGTGCCCAGGACATCAATCAGCCCCAGCATTTT.

This sequence joins TRBV9 and TRBJ2-3, with D unclear. Germline V lookup: CDR1 SGDLS, CDR2 YYNGEE. V was clipped by 0 bases and J by 4 bases, with 6 bases between them. The length of the CDR3 is 13 residues. CDR3 residues: CASSVAESDTQYF. The CDR3 DNA reads TGTGCCAGCAGCGTAGCTGAGTCAGATACGCAGTATTTT.